This note documents a single T cell receptor beta chain sequence. It has no known antigen specificity. Per-base qualities were not stored, and no clone one base away is much larger. Using the deep immunoSEQ assay, TCR CDR3 regions were amplified from genomic DNA by multiplex PCR. Genomic DNA extracted from each cell subset was distributed evenly over all wells of several immunoSEQ 96-well plates, and each plate served as one replicate. For sorted subsets, roughly 200 ng of genomic DNA, equivalent to tens of thousands of T cell genomes, went into each replicate PCR. Purified libraries were measured with a Qubit 3.0 fluorometer, size-checked on a Bioanalyzer 2100, and measured again with the KAPA Library Quantification kit. Every immunoSEQ 96-well plate was sequenced on a separate single-read 150-cycle Illumina NextSeq 550 flow cell. The authors' pipeline ran thus. Because the immunoSEQ output held only junctional sequences and lacked quality scores, the filtering could not match the filtering applied to full-length reads. Sequences were annotated with PyIR, a Python wrapper for IgBLAST v1.9, using IMGT germline references to assign V/J genes and CDR3. Reads were removed for weak V/J assignments (E-value above 1e-6), missing CDR3, stop codons, out-of-frame junctions, or ambiguous translated residues. V3J clonotypes were defined by identical inferred V gene, J gene, and CDR3 amino acid sequence. Percentage overlap between repertoires was computed as shared unique clonotypes divided by the size of the smaller repertoire. Three approaches were used to assess repertoire richness: RTK rarefaction, the Chao1 estimator, and Recon v2.1 estimates of unobserved clonotypes. For all TCRbeta clonotypes obtained by the gDNA method from several donors, generation probabilities were computed with OLGA. In its TCRdb copy, this immuneACCESS table keeps in-frame sequences only and misses some clones. Where compared with another copy, unresolved V genes explain less than half of these, and the others have no known cause. V and J calls and clone size are given by that table; D and trimming were obtained from the DNA. This sample lists over a million clones; just under 99% were detected once. The top ten clonotypes cover about 0.35% of the sample.

The V end gives up 4 bases and the J end 3 bases, leaving 16 bases in the junction not matched to a gene. From the cysteine through the phenylalanine, the CDR3 covers 19 amino acids. Only CDR3 DNA is held: 57 bases, read in frame from base 1. CDR1 SGHAT and CDR2 FQNNGV were looked up in the germline V gene. This sample is drawn from a study of shared clonotypes between healthy human individuals (dated by TCRdb to between 2020 and 2021). In terms of the full investigation: The cohort comprised a couple of women and a few men aged 18 to 49 years. For each donor, CD4 naive and CD4 memory were each given three plates, CD8 naive was given two plates, and CD8 memory was given one plate. Blood TCR repertoires of a handful of healthy adults were deeply sequenced to estimate repertoire size and the extent of clonotype sharing between individuals. To increase sequencing depth and limit assay-specific biases, TCR repertoire library preparation and sequencing were carried out by different laboratories using diverse techniques. Leukapheresis yielded between about 0.94 and 9.5 billion PBMCs per donor. Study-wide conclusions, independent of this receptor: Across a handful of donors, around 5.4% of naive CD4, approximately 3.5% of naive CD8, approximately 2.5% of memory CD4, and about 0.4% of memory CD8 clonotypes were shared. Pairwise subsampling indicated that sequencing depth was expected to affect the degree of clonotype sharing among donors. Because the study included a small number of donors, the genetic and exposure-history diversity represented was limited. Estimated clonotype richness was generally larger for naive than for memory subsets. Even with the large sequencing depth, rarefaction of the sorted-subset datasets indicated that sequencing was incomplete. Sampling was restricted to blood, and TCR repertoires in tissues likely differ from the TCR repertoires found in blood. Higher generation probabilities were observed for clonotypes shared by all four sorted-subset donors than for non-shared clonotypes.

Donors were healthy HIV-negative adults with no recently reported acute infections or vaccinations. Every donor was a Caucasian adult living in Nashville, Tennessee, USA. Magnetic negative selection was used to enrich CD4+ T cells, after which naive cells were positively selected on CD45RA and the negative fraction became the memory subset. After blood collection by leukapheresis, PBMCs were isolated using Ficoll-Histopaque density gradient centrifugation and then cryopreserved in the vapor phase of liquid nitrogen. Purity and quantity of every magnetically sorted T cell population were checked by analytical flow cytometry. Genomic DNA was isolated from each sorted fraction and quantified by UV absorbance on a Nanodrop 2000c.

Sequencing was performed on naive CD4+ T cells sorted from blood. In light of the paper, this sample's cell subset or site label describes: CD45RA+ positively selected. The receptor was derived from a young man in good health. The V gene is TRBV11-2 and the J gene is TRBJ1-4; TRBD1 fits 8 bases in the junction. The nucleotide sequence reads as follows: TGTGCCAGCAGCTCCTCCACCCGACAGGGGAGAGAGTCTAATGAAAAACTGTTTTTT. Its product reads: CASSSSTRQGRESNEKLFF.